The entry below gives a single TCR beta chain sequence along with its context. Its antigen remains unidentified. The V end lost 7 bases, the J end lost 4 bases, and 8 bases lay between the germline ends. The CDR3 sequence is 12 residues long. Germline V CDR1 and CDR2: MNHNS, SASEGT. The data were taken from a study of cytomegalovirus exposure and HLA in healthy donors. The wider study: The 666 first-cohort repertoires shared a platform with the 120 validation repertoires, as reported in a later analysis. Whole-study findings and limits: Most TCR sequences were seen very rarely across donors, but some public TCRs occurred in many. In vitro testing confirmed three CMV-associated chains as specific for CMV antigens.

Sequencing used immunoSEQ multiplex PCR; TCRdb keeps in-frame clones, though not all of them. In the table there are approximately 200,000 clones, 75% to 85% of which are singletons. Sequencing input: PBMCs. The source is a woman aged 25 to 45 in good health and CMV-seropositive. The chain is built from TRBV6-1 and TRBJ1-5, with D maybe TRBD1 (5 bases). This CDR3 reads CASTGANQPQHF. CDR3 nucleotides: TGTGCCAGCACTGGGGCAAATCAGCCCCAGCATTTT.